The 30 T cell receptor beta chains given below trace back to one sample, sequenced in a study of CD8 T cells in Susac syndrome. RNA totalling roughly 0.45 to 1 ug underwent reverse transcription with random hexamers. Each CDR3 protein gets one entry after TCRdb re-called the immunoSEQ multiplex PCR reads with MiXCR. The sample shows 130,000 or so distinct CDR3 sequences, approximately 79% of them seen only once. The sequenced material came from CD8+ T cells from PBMCs. The receptors derive from a human donor with multiple sclerosis.

This clonotype was observed a handful of times. The chain couples TRBV24-1 to TRBJ2-1; no firm D call. CDR3 length: 14 amino acids. V was shortened by 5 bases and J by 5 bases, with 12 bases between the two germline ends. Germline V gene lookup returns CDR1 KGHDR and CDR2 SFDVKD. The CDR3 DNA is TGTGCCACCAGTGTTGCCGGATTCGACAATGAGCAGTTCTTC. Protein: CATSVAGFDNEQFF.

The V call is TRBV11-3, the J call TRBJ2-7; D is possibly TRBD1 (6 bases). Trimming removed 5 bases at V and 2 bases at J, with 13 bases between. The CDR3 covers 14 residues. CDR1 and CDR2 from the germline V gene are SGHNT and YENEEA. CDR3 coding DNA: TGTGCCAGCAGCCATACGGACAGAGCCTACGAGCAGTACTTC. Translation: CASSHTDRAYEQYF. Full variable domain (remainder filled in from reference TRBV11-3 and TRBJ2-7): EAGVVQSPRYKIIEKKQPVAFWCNPISGHNTLYWYLQNLGQGPELLIRYENEEAVDDSQLPKDRFSAERLKGVDSTLKIQPAELGDSAVYLCASSHTDRAYEQYFGPGTRLTVT.

CDR3 DNA sequence: TGTGCCAGTACGAAGTCCGAGGGAAATGATGGCTACACCTTC. The encoded protein is CASTKSEGNDGYTF. The chain carries TRBV19 and TRBJ1-2, with D hard to call. Trimming took off 7 bases at V and 6 bases at J, with 18 bases between the two ends. CDR1 and CDR2 from the germline V gene are LNHDA and SQIVND (reference sequence). The CDR3 is 14 amino acids.

The rearrangement joins TRBV7-8 to TRBJ2-3, with D possibly called TRBD1 or TRBD2 (5 bases each). CDR3 length: 14 residues. Per the germline V gene, CDR1 is SGHVS and CDR2 is FQNEAQ. V was shortened by 1 base and J by 4 bases, with 9 bases between the two germline ends. CDR3 residues: CASSLGGLADTQYF. CDR3 bases: TGTGCCAGCAGCTTAGGGGGGTTGGCAGATACGCAGTATTTT.

J is TRBJ2-6 and V is TRBV20-1; perhaps TRBD1 as D (5 bases). Trimming took off 3 bases at V and 0 bases at J, with 15 bases between the two ends. CDR3 size: 17 residues. The germline V gene encodes CDR1 DFQATT and CDR2 SNEGSKA (reference sequence). The DNA of the CDR3 is TGCAGTGCTAGGGACACTGAAACCGACTCTGGGGCCAACGTCCTGACTTTC. Translation gives CSARDTETDSGANVLTF.

The chain couples TRBV12-3 or TRBV12-4 to TRBJ2-2; 7 bases fit TRBD2. There are 16 residues in the CDR3. The J segment lost 3 bases and the V segment lost 4 bases, leaving 8 bases of the junction unmatched. CDR3 amino acids: CASSWGSGAHTGELFF. In DNA, the CDR3 is TGTGCCAGCAGTTGGGGCAGCGGGGCCCACACCGGGGAGCTGTTTTTT.

This chain connects TRBV10-3 to TRBJ2-7, with D unresolved. CDR1 is ENHRY and CDR2 is SYGVKD in the germline V gene. The V gene lost 3 bases and the J gene lost 2 bases, with 20 bases spanning the gap. CDR3 length: 17 residues. CDR3: CAISDPAPDTSPYEQYF. DNA for the CDR3: TGTGCCATCAGTGACCCCGCCCCCGACACCAGCCCCTACGAGCAGTACTTC.

V usage is TRBV4-1 and J usage is TRBJ2-7; D is undetermined. V lost 2 bases and J lost 3, with 8 bases in between. This CDR3 is 13 amino acids long. The germline V gene has CDR1 MGHRA and CDR2 YSYEKL. This CDR3 reads CASSQRRNYEQYF. CDR3 bases: TGCGCCAGCAGCCAACGCCGCAACTACGAGCAGTACTTC.

The chain links TRBV7-9 to TRBJ2-2; D call uncertain. V lost 4 bases, J lost 6 bases, and 9 bases lay in between. Germline CDR1 reads SEHNR; CDR2 reads FQNEAQ (reference sequence). The CDR3 consists of 13 residues. CDR3 in DNA: TGTGCCAGCAGCTCCAGCGAAGCCGGGGAGCTGTTTTTT. Encoded protein: CASSSSEAGELFF.

This clonotype appeared a few times. The chain couples TRBV27 to TRBJ2-2; 11 nucleotides match TRBD2. The CDR3 covers 16 residues. Germline CDR1 MNHEY, CDR2 SMNVEV (reference sequence). V was pared by 3 bases and J by 6 bases, with 6 bases of the junction left unmatched. The CDR3 spells CASSFLASGGPGELFF. CDR3 coding DNA: TGTGCCAGCAGTTTTCTTGCTAGCGGGGGGCCCGGGGAGCTGTTTTTT.

The J gene is TRBJ1-1, the V gene TRBV27; D gene ambiguous. Germline lookup yields CDR1 MNHEY and CDR2 SMNVEV (reference sequence). The CDR3 is made up of 14 amino acids. Trimming stripped 5 bases from V and 1 base from J, with 11 bases between. CDR3 in amino acids: CASSEWGSNTEAFF. The CDR3 region has the DNA TGTGCCAGCAGTGAATGGGGATCGAACACTGAAGCTTTCTTT.

This clonotype has just a few counts. This chain uses TRBV6-5 with TRBJ2-7; weak D call: TRBD1 (6 bases). In germline, CDR1 is MNHEY, CDR2 SVGAGI. V shed 0 bases and J shed 3 bases, with 18 bases lying between them. CDR3 length: 17 residues. CDR3 DNA sequence: TGTGCCAGCAGTTACTCTTTTTTGGGACAATCTGGCTACGAGCAGTACTTC. It yields the protein CASSYSFLGQSGYEQYF.

The rearrangement uses TRBV15 and TRBJ2-5; a weak D match, TRBD2 (5 bases). This CDR3 region has 21 residues. V dropped 0 bases and J dropped 0 bases, with 26 bases sitting between them. Looked up from germline, CDR1 is LNHNV and CDR2 is YYDKDF (reference sequence). CDR3 residues: CATSRDYFIRSGKLYQETQYF. The CDR3 nucleotides are TGTGCCACCAGCAGAGATTATTTTATCCGGAGCGGAAAGTTGTACCAAGAGACCCAGTACTTC.

In this sample, this clonotype turned up once. The chain employs TRBV7-9 and TRBJ2-2, with a weak D call TRBD1 (6 bases). Germline V gene data show CDR1 as SEHNR and CDR2 as FQNEAQ (reference sequence). CDR3 length equals 14 residues. Trimming removed 5 bases at V and 7 bases at J, with 14 bases between. CDR3 residues: CASSQSQGGGELFF. The CDR3 coding sequence is TGTGCCAGCAGCCAGTCACAGGGCGGCGGGGAGCTGTTTTTT.

The V and J genes are TRBV7-8 and TRBJ1-4; unclear D gene. The CDR3 totals 13 residues. V lost 2 bases, J lost 6 bases, and 7 bases lay in between. CDR1 SGHVS and CDR2 FQNEAQ come from the germline V gene. CDR3 in amino acids: CASSLYGDEKLFF. DNA of the CDR3: TGTGCCAGCAGCTTATATGGGGATGAAAAACTGTTTTTT.

This clonotype has just a few counts. The chain is built from TRBV5-6 and TRBJ1-1, with a tentative D call TRBD1 (5 bases). The V gene lost 0 bases and the J gene lost 1 base, with 10 bases spanning the gap. The V gene's germline CDR1 is SGHDT and CDR2 YYEEEE. The CDR3 extends over 15 amino acids. The CDR3 region is CASSLGRGANTEAFF. Here the CDR3 DNA reads TGTGCCAGCAGCTTGGGACGAGGGGCGAACACTGAAGCTTTCTTT.

This clonotype has only one observation. The chain joins TRBV19 to TRBJ1-5; D gene unclear. In germline, CDR1 is LNHDA, CDR2 SQIVND (reference sequence). V lost 3 bases, J lost 0 bases, and 6 bases lay in between. There are 14 residues in the CDR3. The CDR3 region has the DNA TGTGCCAGTAGTATCGGACTTAGCAATCAGCCCCAGCATTTT. Protein: CASSIGLSNQPQHF. The full variable domain, completed using reference TRBV19 and TRBJ1-5, is DGGITQSPKYLFRKEGQNVTLSCEQNLNHDAMYWYRQDPGQGLRLIYYSQIVNDFQKGDIAEGYSVSREKKESFPLTVTSAQKNPTAFYLCASSIGLSNQPQHFGDGTRLSIL.

The V call is TRBV19, the J call TRBJ1-1; D uncertain. Germline loops: CDR1 LNHDA, CDR2 SQIVND (reference sequence). The CDR3 is made up of 12 amino acids. Trimming left V 5 bases short and J 8 bases short, with 12 bases between. The CDR3 DNA reads TGTGCCAGTAGTTCCGGTGGAGCAGAAGCTTTCTTT. Amino acids: CASSSGGAEAFF.

The V call is TRBV28, the J call TRBJ1-1, with TRBD1 as a possible D gene (5 bases). The CDR3 consists of 13 residues. Germline V gene sequence: CDR1 MDHEN, CDR2 SYDVKM. V lost 4 bases to trimming and J lost 4 bases, with 10 bases between them. The DNA for the CDR3 is TGTGCCAGCAGTTGGGCCGGGGCCACTGAAGCTTTCTTT. The encoded protein is CASSWAGATEAFF.

This sequence joins TRBV19 and TRBJ1-1; TRBD1 is a possible D gene (6 bases). This CDR3 comprises 15 residues. Germline V lookup: CDR1 LNHDA, CDR2 SQIVND (reference sequence). The germline V and J ends were trimmed by 4 bases and 1 base, with 13 bases remaining between them. The chain's CDR3 is CASSTTGSANTEAFF. The CDR3 DNA reads TGTGCCAGTAGTACAACAGGGTCGGCGAACACTGAAGCTTTCTTT.

V gene TRBV18 combines with J gene TRBJ1-6; TRBD1 agrees at 8 bases. The germline CDR1 and CDR2 sequences are KGHSH and LQKENI. V gave up 2 bases and J gave up 14 bases; unmatched junction bases: 14. This CDR3 comprises 16 residues. In nucleotides, the CDR3 is TGTGCCAGCTCACCAAACGTGGGACAGGCGATTTGGGCCCTCCACTTT. As protein: CASSPNVGQAIWALHF.

The gene calls are TRBV27 and TRBJ2-1, with no clear D. Germline V gene sequence: CDR1 MNHEY, CDR2 SMNVEV (reference sequence). This CDR3 region has 13 residues. The V end was cut by 1 base, the J end by 2 bases, with 3 bases between. The CDR3 here is CASSLYPYNEQFF. CDR3 DNA sequence: TGTGCCAGCAGTTTATACCCCTACAATGAGCAGTTCTTC.

The genes are TRBV20-1 and TRBJ1-4; a weak D match, TRBD1 (5 bases). Trimming took 1 base from V and 8 from J, leaving 20 bases between them. This CDR3 has 16 amino acids. CDR1 and CDR2 (germline): DFQATT, SNEGSKA (reference sequence). CDR3 protein: CSARGPPGAPGEKLFF. In DNA form, the CDR3 reads TGCAGTGCTAGAGGTCCTCCCGGGGCTCCAGGGGAAAAACTGTTTTTT.

The genes are TRBV28 and TRBJ1-3, with D uncertain. With 3 bases removed from V and 4 bases from J, the gap between germline ends came to 13 bases. This CDR3 has 15 residues. Germline CDR1 MDHEN, CDR2 SYDVKM. In nucleotides, the CDR3 is TGTGCCAGCAGTTTTTCCAGGCTGATCGGAAACACCATATATTTT. Its translation: CASSFSRLIGNTIYF.

CDR3 region: CASSPSSNTEAFF. CDR3 nucleotides: TGTGCCAGCAGTCCAAGCAGCAACACTGAAGCTTTCTTT. The V and J genes are TRBV12-3 or TRBV12-4 and TRBJ1-1; no firm D call. This CDR3 has 13 residues. The germline V and J ends were trimmed by 5 bases and 2 bases, with 9 bases remaining between them.

This chain links TRBV12-3 or TRBV12-4 with TRBJ1-1; tentative D call: TRBD1 (5 bases). The V and J ends lost 3 bases and 4 bases respectively, with 9 bases between them. The CDR3 is 13 amino acids. CDR3 DNA sequence: TGTGCCAGCAGTTTCGGGGGTTTCACTGAAGCTTTCTTT. This codes for CASSFGGFTEAFF.

This chain uses TRBV27 with TRBJ1-1; unclear D gene. The CDR3 has 13 residues. The germline V gene encodes CDR1 MNHEY and CDR2 SMNVEV (reference sequence). V was clipped by 3 bases and J by 5 bases, with 10 bases between them. CDR3 in amino acids: CASSLWPGTEAFF. CDR3 bases: TGTGCCAGCAGTTTGTGGCCGGGAACTGAAGCTTTCTTT.

J is TRBJ2-1 and V is TRBV12-3 or TRBV12-4; D gene ambiguous. Trimming shortened V by 2 bases and J by 3 bases, and 11 bases separated the two germline ends. The CDR3 is 15 residues long. Here the CDR3 reads CASSLPEKIYNEQFF. In nucleotides, the CDR3 is TGTGCCAGCAGTTTACCAGAAAAAATCTACAATGAGCAGTTCTTC.

This clonotype was picked up a small number of times. V gene TRBV7-9 combines with J gene TRBJ2-5; the D is unclear. The germline CDR1 and CDR2 sequences are SEHNR and FQNEAQ (reference sequence). The CDR3 is 13 amino acids. Trimming removed 2 bases at V and 4 bases at J, with 8 bases between. Here the CDR3 reads CASSLPLTETQYF. The CDR3, as DNA: TGTGCCAGCAGCTTACCATTGACAGAGACCCAGTACTTC.

The V call is TRBV13, the J call TRBJ2-5; no firm D call. CDR1 and CDR2 (germline): PRHDT, FYEKMQ (reference sequence). V shed 5 bases and J shed 3 bases, with 7 bases lying between them. CDR3 length equals 12 residues. This CDR3 is CASSQGEETQYF. The DNA for the CDR3 is TGTGCCAGCAGCCAAGGCGAAGAGACCCAGTACTTC. The whole variable domain, filled in from reference TRBV13 and TRBJ2-5, reads AAGVIQSPRHLIKEKRETATLKCYPIPRHDTVYWYQQGPGQDPQFLISFYEKMQSDKGSIPDRFSAQQFSDYHSELNMSSLELGDSALYFCASSQGEETQYFGPGTRLLVL.